Listed here are 20 T cell receptor beta chains from one sample, sequenced in a study of chemoradiotherapy in HPV16-positive cancers. Clones were read by immunoSEQ multiplex PCR, and TCRdb kept only the in-frame ones, dropping some. The sample shows some 2,100 clones, 67% of them seen only once. The material sequenced was tumor tissue, taken from a patient who underwent chemoradiotherapy. The receptors originated from a human donor with HPV-associated anogenital cancer.

V gene TRBV11-2 combines with J gene TRBJ1-6; D ambiguous. The CDR3 is 15 amino acids. CDR1 is SGHAT, CDR2 FQNNGV, per germline. Trimming removed 1 base from V and 8 bases from J, with 12 bases in between. The CDR3 coding sequence is TGTGCCAGCAGCTTAGTTGCCGGGGAGTATTCACCCCTCCACTTT. Residues: CASSLVAGEYSPLHF.

This clone turned up a few times. The chain combines TRBV2 with TRBJ1-1; TRBD1 matches 10 bases. J was trimmed by 6 bases and V by 7 bases; bases with no gene match: 2. There are 12 residues in the CDR3. CDR1 SNHLY and CDR2 FYNNEI come from the germline V gene. CDR3 amino acids: CASKGQGPEAFF. The CDR3 DNA is TGTGCCAGCAAGGGACAGGGGCCTGAAGCTTTCTTT.

DNA of the CDR3: TGCGCCAGCAGCCAAGGGGTAAAAAGGGGGGAAAAGCAATCAGCCCAGCATTTT. Protein sequence: CASSQGVKRGEKQSAQHF. The chain joins TRBV4-3 to TRBJ1-5; D might be TRBD1 (6 bases). The germline V and J ends were trimmed by 1 base and 11 bases, with 27 bases remaining between them. The CDR3 extends over 18 amino acids. Germline V gene sequence: CDR1 LGHNA, CDR2 YSLEER.

This clone was found a few times. The rearrangement links TRBV5-1 to TRBJ1-2; TRBD1 matches 8 bases. V lost 4 bases to trimming and J lost 5 bases; unmatched junction nucleotides: 7. The CDR3 length is 14 residues. Per germline, CDR1 SGHRS and CDR2 YFSETQ. CDR3 DNA sequence: TGCGCCAGCAGCCCCGACACAGGGGGGTATGGCTACACCTTC. Its protein product is CASSPDTGGYGYTF.

The chain links TRBV29-1 to TRBJ2-7; weak D call: TRBD1 (5 bases). Deletions cut 6 bases from V and 0 bases from J, with 9 bases between. Germline V gene data show CDR1 as SQVTM and CDR2 as ANQGSEA. CDR3 length: 12 residues. CDR3 amino acids: CSVARDSYEQYF. In DNA, the CDR3 is TGCAGCGTGGCCAGGGACTCCTACGAGCAGTACTTC.

The chain employs TRBV5-8 and TRBJ2-1; either TRBD1 or TRBD2 may supply D (6 bases each). Germline V gene data show CDR1 as SGHTS and CDR2 as YDEGEE. The V end lost 2 bases, the J end lost 8 bases, and 14 bases lay between the germline ends. The CDR3 spans 14 residues. CDR3 coding DNA: TGTGCCAGCAGCTTAGGGGGAGGCCGTGATGAGCAGTTCTTC. Protein sequence: CASSLGGGRDEQFF.

The chain combines TRBV5-1 with TRBJ1-2; TRBD1 matches 7 bases. The CDR3 totals 13 residues. V lost 4 bases to trimming and J lost 6 bases; unmatched junction nucleotides: 6. Germline values: CDR1 SGHRS, CDR2 YFSETQ. The DNA of the CDR3 is TGCGCCAGCAGCGGGGGACAGCGAGATGGCTACACCTTC. It codes for CASSGGQRDGYTF.

The genes are TRBV6-1 and TRBJ2-7, with D possibly matching TRBD1 (5 bases). This CDR3 comprises 12 residues. V shed 5 bases and J shed 3 bases, with 8 bases lying between them. Per germline, CDR1 MNHNS and CDR2 SASEGT. DNA of the CDR3: TGTGCCAGCAGTTCGACAGTCTACGAGCAGTACTTC. Translation: CASSSTVYEQYF.

This chain links TRBV5-8 with TRBJ2-1; 10 bases match TRBD2. V was clipped by 3 bases and J by 15 bases; unmatched bases: 9. Germline V lookup: CDR1 SGHTS, CDR2 YDEGEE. The CDR3 sequence is 13 residues long. CDR3 nucleotides: TGTGCCAGCAGCTCAGGGACTAGCGAAGTAGGGTTCTTC. Its translation is CASSSGTSEVGFF.

V is TRBV5-6 and J is TRBJ2-1; D tentatively fits TRBD1 or TRBD2 (5 bases each). V dropped 3 bases and J dropped 15 bases, with 19 bases sitting between them. The CDR3 contains 13 residues. Germline loops: CDR1 SGHDT, CDR2 YYEEEE. The CDR3 DNA reads as TGTGCCAGCAGCTCAGGGATTAGCGAAGTAGGGTTCTTC. Protein sequence: CASSSGISEVGFF.

This clone was seen once. The chain joins TRBV2 to TRBJ1-2; 8 nucleotides match TRBD1. The CDR3 sequence is 15 residues long. With 6 bases clipped from V and 4 bases from J, the junction kept 10 bases outside the gene matches. CDR1 is SNHLY, CDR2 FYNNEI, per germline. Here the CDR3 DNA reads TGTGCCAGCAGGGGACGACAGGGGCTGGCCTATGGCTACACCTTC. Residues: CASRGRQGLAYGYTF.

V gene TRBV6-6 combines with J gene TRBJ1-2; TRBD1 might be the D (6 bases). This CDR3 spans 13 amino acids. Trimming cost V 11 bases and J 4 bases, with 17 bases left between them. Germline-derived CDR1 and CDR2 are MNHNY and SVGAGI (reference sequence). The CDR3 sequence is CAGKGEGGYGYTF. CDR3 nucleotides: TGTGCCGGGAAGGGTGAAGGGGGCTATGGCTACACCTTC.

This clone appeared a single time. The chain combines TRBV5-4 with TRBJ2-4; D not resolved. The CDR3 has 14 residues. Germline CDR1 and CDR2: SGHNT and YYREEE (reference sequence). V dropped 0 bases and J dropped 5 bases, with 9 bases sitting between them. The CDR3 here is CASSLETAENIQYF. For the CDR3, the DNA is TGTGCCAGCAGCTTGGAGACCGCCGAAAACATTCAGTACTTC.

Only one count was recorded for this clone. The chain links TRBV5-1 to TRBJ1-2; TRBD1 matches at 9 bases. J gave up 3 bases and V 5 bases, and 5 bases lay outside the gene matches. Germline values: CDR1 SGHRS, CDR2 YFSETQ. The CDR3 consists of 14 residues. The CDR3 bases are TGCGCCAGCAGTCAGGGACAGGGACACTATGGCTACACCTTC. As protein: CASSQGQGHYGYTF.

The genes are TRBV5-1 and TRBJ1-5; weak D call: TRBD1 (6 bases). V lost 4 bases, J lost 4 bases, and 12 bases lay in between. CDR1 is SGHRS, CDR2 YFSETQ, per germline. CDR3 length equals 14 residues. In nucleotides, the CDR3 is TGCGCCAGCAGCCCGGACAGTTTGAATCAGCCCCAGCATTTT. Protein sequence: CASSPDSLNQPQHF.

The chain employs TRBV5-1 and TRBJ1-2; 7 nucleotides agree with TRBD1. Germline loops: CDR1 SGHRS, CDR2 YFSETQ. J gave up 4 bases and V 0 bases, and 9 bases lay outside the gene matches. CDR3 length: 16 residues. The CDR3, as DNA: TGCGCCAGCAGCTTGGATGTCAACAGGGGCGCCTATGGCTACACCTTC. Its protein product is CASSLDVNRGAYGYTF.

The V and J genes are TRBV7-6 and TRBJ2-1, with 10 bases identical to TRBD2. J gave up 2 bases and V 3 bases, and 1 base lay outside the gene matches. The CDR3 loop spans 15 amino acids. The germline V gene has CDR1 SGHVS and CDR2 FNYEAQ. This CDR3 is CASSLSGRAYNEQFF. CDR3 nucleotides: TGTGCCAGCAGCTTGAGCGGGAGGGCCTACAATGAGCAGTTCTTC.

The rearrangement uses TRBV5-1 and TRBJ2-2; D is uncertain. This CDR3 has 12 amino acids. CDR1 SGHRS and CDR2 YFSETQ come from the germline V gene. Between the trimmed V and J ends, which lost 5 bases and 4 bases, there was a span of 6 bases. The CDR3 sequence: CASSWSTGELFF. CDR3 nucleotide sequence: TGCGCCAGCAGTTGGAGCACCGGGGAGCTGTTTTTT. Supplemented by reference TRBV5-1 and TRBJ2-2, the full variable domain reads KAGVTQTPRYLIKTRGQQVTLSCSPISGHRSVSWYQQTPGQGLQFLFEYFSETQRNKGNFPGRFSGRQFSNSRSEMNVSTLELGDSALYLCASSWSTGELFFGEGSRLTVL.

The chain is built from TRBV2 and TRBJ2-1; no clear D. CDR3 length: 15 residues. Germline values: CDR1 SNHLY, CDR2 FYNNEI. V was pared by 5 bases and J by 0 bases, with 11 bases between. The CDR3 loop is CASSFKSSSYNEQFF. The CDR3 DNA reads as TGTGCCAGCAGTTTTAAGTCGAGCTCCTACAATGAGCAGTTCTTC.

The chain employs TRBV11-2 and TRBJ2-1; TRBD2 aligns across 9 bases. The V gene end was trimmed by 3 bases and the J gene end by 5 bases; junction bases not matched to a gene: 8. The germline V gene encodes CDR1 SGHAT and CDR2 FQNNGV. The CDR3 runs to 16 residues. CDR3: CASSFQASGTHNEQFF. The CDR3 DNA sequence: TGTGCCAGCAGCTTCCAGGCTAGCGGGACCCACAATGAGCAGTTCTTC.